This T cell receptor (beta chain) was recorded in a study of T cells after yellow fever vaccination. Ten or more counts support this clonotype. Its antigen is unidentified. Study-wide findings and caveats: Sorted repertoires could include abundant contaminating clonotypes from bulk cells.

The germline CDR1 and CDR2 sequences are SGDLS and YYNGEE. The CDR3 runs 15 residues. With V trimmed by 0 bases and J by 8 bases, 6 bases remained unmatched. MiXCR, applied by TCRdb to the 5' RACE reads, yields one record per CDR3 protein. The sample includes approximately 550,000 distinct CDR3 sequences, roughly 21% of them seen just once. The rearrangement uses TRBV9 and TRBJ2-1; 9 positions match TRBD2. This receptor was taken from a man younger than 45 who received the YFV17D yellow fever vaccine. The sample consisted of PBMCs, taken 15 days after the yellow fever booster vaccination. The CDR3 coding sequence is TGTGCCAGCAGCGTAGAGCCTAGCGGGAATGATGAGCAGTTCTTC. Residues: CASSVEPSGNDEQFF. Looking up the rest from reference TRBV9 and TRBJ2-1 gives the full variable domain: DSGVTQTPKHLITATGQRVTLRCSPRSGDLSVYWYQQSLDQGLQFLIQYYNGEERAKGNILERFSAQQFPDLHSELNLSSLELGDSALYFCASSVEPSGNDEQFFGPGTRLTVL.